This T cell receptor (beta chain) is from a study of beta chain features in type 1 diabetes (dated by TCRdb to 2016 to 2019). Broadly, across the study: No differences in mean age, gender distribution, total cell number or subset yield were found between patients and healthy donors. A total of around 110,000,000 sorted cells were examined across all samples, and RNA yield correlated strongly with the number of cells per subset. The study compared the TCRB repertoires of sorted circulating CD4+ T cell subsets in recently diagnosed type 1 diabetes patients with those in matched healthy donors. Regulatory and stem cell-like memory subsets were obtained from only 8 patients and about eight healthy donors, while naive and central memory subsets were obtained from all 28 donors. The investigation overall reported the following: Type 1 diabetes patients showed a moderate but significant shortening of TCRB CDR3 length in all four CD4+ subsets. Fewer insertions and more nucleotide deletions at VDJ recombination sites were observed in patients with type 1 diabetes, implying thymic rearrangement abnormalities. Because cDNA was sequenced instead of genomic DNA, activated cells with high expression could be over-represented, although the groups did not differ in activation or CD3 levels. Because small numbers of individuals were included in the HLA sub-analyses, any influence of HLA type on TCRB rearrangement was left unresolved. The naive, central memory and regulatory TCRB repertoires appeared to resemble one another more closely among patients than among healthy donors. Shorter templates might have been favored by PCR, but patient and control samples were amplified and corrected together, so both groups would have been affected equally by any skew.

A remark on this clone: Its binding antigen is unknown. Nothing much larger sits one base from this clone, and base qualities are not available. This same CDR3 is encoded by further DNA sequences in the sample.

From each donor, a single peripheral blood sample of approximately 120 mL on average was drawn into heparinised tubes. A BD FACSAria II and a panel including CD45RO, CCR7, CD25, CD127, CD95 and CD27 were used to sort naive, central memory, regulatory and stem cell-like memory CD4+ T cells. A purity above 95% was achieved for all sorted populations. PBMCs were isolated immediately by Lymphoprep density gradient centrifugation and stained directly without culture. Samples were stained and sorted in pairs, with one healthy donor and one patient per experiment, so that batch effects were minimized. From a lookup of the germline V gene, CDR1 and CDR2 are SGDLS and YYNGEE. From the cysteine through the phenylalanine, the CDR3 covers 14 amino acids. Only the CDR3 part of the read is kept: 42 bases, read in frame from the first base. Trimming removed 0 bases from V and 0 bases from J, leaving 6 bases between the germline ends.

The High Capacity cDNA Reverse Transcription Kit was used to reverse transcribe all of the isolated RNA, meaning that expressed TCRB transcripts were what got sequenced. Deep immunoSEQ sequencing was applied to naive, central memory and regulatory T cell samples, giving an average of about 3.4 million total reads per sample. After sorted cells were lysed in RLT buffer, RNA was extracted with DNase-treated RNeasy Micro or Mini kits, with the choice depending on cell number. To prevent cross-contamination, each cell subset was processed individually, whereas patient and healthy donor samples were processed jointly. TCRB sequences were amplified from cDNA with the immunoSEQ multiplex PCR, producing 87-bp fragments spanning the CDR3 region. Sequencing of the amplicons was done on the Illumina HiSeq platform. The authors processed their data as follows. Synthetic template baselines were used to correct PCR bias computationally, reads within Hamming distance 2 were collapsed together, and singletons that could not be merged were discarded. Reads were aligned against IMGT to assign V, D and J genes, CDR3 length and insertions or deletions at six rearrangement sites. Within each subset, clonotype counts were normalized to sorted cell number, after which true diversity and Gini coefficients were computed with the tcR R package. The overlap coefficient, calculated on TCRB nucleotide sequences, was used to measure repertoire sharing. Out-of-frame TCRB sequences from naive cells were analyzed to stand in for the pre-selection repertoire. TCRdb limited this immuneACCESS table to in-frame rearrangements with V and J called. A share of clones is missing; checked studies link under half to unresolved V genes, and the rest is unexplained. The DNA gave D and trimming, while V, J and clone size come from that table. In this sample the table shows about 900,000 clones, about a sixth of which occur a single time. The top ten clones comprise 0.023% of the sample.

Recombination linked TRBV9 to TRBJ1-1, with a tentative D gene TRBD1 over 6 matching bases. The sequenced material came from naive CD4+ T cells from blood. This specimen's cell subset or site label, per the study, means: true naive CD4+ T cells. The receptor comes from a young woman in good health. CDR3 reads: CASSVGTVNTEAFF. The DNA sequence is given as TGTGCCAGCAGCGTAGGGACAGTGAACACTGAAGCTTTCTTT.